These 18 T cell receptor beta chains share one sample of origin, sequenced in a study of regulatory T cells in long-lasting Graves disease. Building of the TCR beta libraries involved iRepertoire HTBI primers and Arm-PCR of CDR3 regions. TCRdb reanalysed the multiplex PCR reads using MiXCR and keeps one entry per CDR3 protein. The data show approximately 400,000 distinct CDR3 sequences, less than 25% seen once. As to time point: persistent/refractory GD, antithyroid drugs over 5 years with positive TRAb. PBMC RNA served as the TCR library source. This specimen consisted of peripheral blood mononuclear cells (PBMCs), obtained when the disease was refractory, from a patient treated with antithyroid drugs. The receptors were gathered from a female donor with Graves disease.

This clonotype was detected a few times. This chain uses TRBV20-1 with TRBJ2-7, with 9 nucleotides matching TRBD2. Trimming at V came to 0 bases and at J to 1 base, leaving 4 bases not matched to a gene. The V gene's germline CDR1 is DFQATT and CDR2 SNEGSKA (reference sequence). CDR3 length equals 15 residues. In DNA form, the CDR3 reads TGCAGTGCTAGAGATCCTAGCGGGGAGTCCTACGAGCAGTACTTC. It is translated as CSARDPSGESYEQYF.

This clonotype was seen more than once but under ten times. The chain employs TRBV13 and TRBJ2-5; D gene ambiguous. CDR3 length: 13 amino acids. V was clipped by 1 base and J by 5 bases, with 8 bases between them. Germline lookup yields CDR1 PRHDT and CDR2 FYEKMQ (reference sequence). CDR3 bases: TGTGCCAGCAGCTTAGTCTACTCGGAGACCCAGTACTTC. It yields the protein CASSLVYSETQYF. Variable domain in full (rest from reference TRBV13 and TRBJ2-5): AAGVIQSPRHLIKEKRETATLKCYPIPRHDTVYWYQQGPGQDPQFLISFYEKMQSDKGSIPDRFSAQQFSDYHSELNMSSLELGDSALYFCASSLVYSETQYFGPGTRLLVL.

This clonotype was counted only a few times. J is TRBJ2-1 and V is TRBV7-8; D unresolved. The CDR3 contains 15 residues. V was cut by 2 bases and J by 2 bases, with 10 bases left in between. From germline, CDR1 is SGHVS and CDR2 FQNEAQ. The DNA for the CDR3 is TGTGCCAGCAGCTTAAATCGGCTCGCCTACAATGAGCAGTTCTTC. Amino acid sequence: CASSLNRLAYNEQFF.

The chain employs TRBV7-2 and TRBJ1-6; 12 bases align to TRBD1. V shed 4 bases and J 8 bases; nucleotides not matched to a gene: 6. The germline gives CDR1 SGHTA, CDR2 FQGNSA. The CDR3 has 16 residues. Here the CDR3 reads CASSSRDRGLDSPLHF. DNA of the CDR3: TGTGCCAGCAGCTCCCGGGACAGGGGGCTTGATTCACCCCTCCACTTT.

This clonotype was counted a few times. The chain has TRBV20-1 and TRBJ1-5, with a tentative D call TRBD1 (5 bases). CDR1 is DFQATT and CDR2 is SNEGSKA in the germline V gene (reference sequence). The CDR3 loop spans 16 amino acids. V lost 6 bases to trimming and J lost 6 bases, with 24 bases between them. CDR3 loop: CSALSSGGAQGQPQHF. The CDR3 bases are TGCAGTGCCCTATCATCAGGCGGGGCGCAGGGTCAGCCCCAGCATTTT.

The rearrangement uses TRBV7-9 and TRBJ2-2; tentatively, D is TRBD2 (5 bases). V was clipped by 1 base and J by 7 bases, with 10 bases between them. The CDR3 is made up of 14 amino acids. Germline V gene lookup returns CDR1 SEHNR and CDR2 FQNEAQ (reference sequence). In DNA form, the CDR3 reads TGTGCCAGCAGCTTAGAAACGGGGATCGGGGAGCTGTTTTTT. Residues: CASSLETGIGELFF.

This clonotype was detected many times. The rearrangement joins TRBV2 to TRBJ2-7, with D unresolved. The CDR3 covers 11 residues. The germline V and J ends were trimmed by 10 bases and 2 bases, with 9 bases remaining between them. CDR1 is SNHLY, CDR2 FYNNEI, per germline. Here the CDR3 reads CATRPPYEQYF. The CDR3 DNA reads TGTGCCACCCGCCCTCCCTACGAGCAGTACTTC.

This clonotype was found a few times. The gene calls are TRBV6-1 and TRBJ2-7, with a tentative D call TRBD1 (6 bases). The germline V gene has CDR1 MNHNS and CDR2 SASEGT. Between the trimmed V and J ends, which lost 5 bases and 1 base, there was a span of 15 bases. This CDR3 has 15 amino acids. As DNA, the CDR3 is TGTGCCAGCAGTCCTAACCCACAGGGATCCTACGAGCAGTACTTC. This translates into CASSPNPQGSYEQYF.

This clonotype was seen repeatedly, ten times or more. J is TRBJ1-2 and V is TRBV20-1; TRBD1 matches 7 bases. This CDR3 comprises 15 residues. Germline CDR1 DFQATT, CDR2 SNEGSKA (reference sequence). Unmatched junction bases numbered 6, after V lost 1 base and J lost 1 base. The CDR3 protein is CSARVAGGYNYGYTF. As DNA, the CDR3 is TGCAGTGCTAGAGTTGCAGGGGGGTATAACTATGGCTACACCTTC.

This clonotype was detected a few times. The V gene is TRBV20-1, the J gene TRBJ1-6, with D possibly being TRBD1 (6 bases). With 0 bases removed from V and 10 bases from J, the gap between germline ends came to 13 bases. The CDR3 spans 14 residues. From germline, CDR1 is DFQATT and CDR2 SNEGSKA (reference sequence). The chain's CDR3 is CSARDWEGGSPLHF. The CDR3 DNA follows: TGCAGTGCTAGAGATTGGGAGGGGGGATCACCCCTCCACTTT.

This clonotype was picked up many times. The V gene is TRBV7-2, the J gene TRBJ2-5, with 8 bases lining up with TRBD1. With 5 bases clipped from V and 2 bases from J, the junction kept 10 bases outside the gene matches. Germline V gene sequence: CDR1 SGHTA, CDR2 FQGNSA. The CDR3 has 16 residues. CDR3 bases: TGTGCCAGCAGCACTGATCTAGGACAGGGACAAGAGACCCAGTACTTC. Protein: CASSTDLGQGQETQYF.

This clonotype was seen more than once but under ten times. The J gene is TRBJ2-7, the V gene TRBV20-1; TRBD1 agrees at 8 bases. The ends lost 5 bases at V and 3 bases at J; junction bases unmatched: 12. In germline, CDR1 is DFQATT, CDR2 SNEGSKA (reference sequence). CDR3 length: 15 amino acids. CDR3 coding DNA: TGCAGTGCTTCCTCGAGGAAGACAGGGGACTACGAGCAGTACTTC. This sequence encodes CSASSRKTGDYEQYF.

This clonotype was detected ten times or more. The chain couples TRBV27 to TRBJ1-5; D is undetermined. V shed 4 bases and J shed 3 bases, with 10 bases lying between them. CDR3 length: 14 amino acids. Germline values: CDR1 MNHEY, CDR2 SMNVEV (reference sequence). The CDR3 bases are TGTGCCAGCAGTTACACAAGCTCCAATCAGCCCCAGCATTTT. This sequence encodes CASSYTSSNQPQHF.

A few counts support this clonotype. For the CDR3, the DNA is TGCAGTGCTAGGAGGACACGCGACACTGAAGCTTTCTTT. Encoded protein: CSARRTRDTEAFF. The chain has TRBV20-1 and TRBJ1-1; weak D call: TRBD1 (5 bases). This CDR3 comprises 13 residues. Trimming stripped 3 bases from V and 3 bases from J, with 11 bases between. Germline assignment: CDR1 DFQATT and CDR2 SNEGSKA (reference sequence).

This clonotype was seen only a few times. This sequence may be a read error, since a much larger clone differs from it by one base. The chain has TRBV12-3 or TRBV12-4 and TRBJ2-7, with 8 bases matching TRBD2. There are 12 residues in the CDR3. The CDR3 DNA is TGTGCAACAAGCGGGAGCCATAACGAGCAGTACTTC. Protein sequence: CATSGSHNEQYF.

With regard to this clonotype: Being one base from a much bigger clone, this may be a read error. This sequence joins TRBV6-2 or TRBV6-3 and TRBJ2-5; 7 nucleotides align to TRBD1. J lost 9 bases, V lost 5 bases, and 12 bases had no gene match. Looked up from germline, CDR1 is MNHEY and CDR2 is SVGEGT. The CDR3 length is 14 residues. CDR3 DNA: TGTGCCAGCAGTACCAGGGGGTATATGGAGGCCCAGTACTTC. As protein: CASSTRGYMEAQYF.

Only a few counts were recorded for this clonotype. The rearrangement uses TRBV6-1 and TRBJ2-1; D is unresolved. The CDR3 totals 13 residues. Germline loops: CDR1 MNHNS, CDR2 SASEGT. The V and J ends lost 3 bases and 10 bases respectively, with 13 bases between them. The CDR3 nucleotides read TGTGCCAGCAGTGAGGTTAACGGCCGGGAGCAGTTCTTC. Residues: CASSEVNGREQFF.

The chain has TRBV6-1 and TRBJ2-2, with 9 bases matching TRBD2. The CDR3 is 14 residues long. After removal of 6 bases from V and 5 bases from J, the junction contained 4 bases not matched to a gene. The germline V gene has CDR1 MNHNS and CDR2 SASEGT. DNA for the CDR3: TGTGCCAGCAGACCCAGCGGGAGGACCGGGGAGCTGTTTTTT. Amino acids: CASRPSGRTGELFF.